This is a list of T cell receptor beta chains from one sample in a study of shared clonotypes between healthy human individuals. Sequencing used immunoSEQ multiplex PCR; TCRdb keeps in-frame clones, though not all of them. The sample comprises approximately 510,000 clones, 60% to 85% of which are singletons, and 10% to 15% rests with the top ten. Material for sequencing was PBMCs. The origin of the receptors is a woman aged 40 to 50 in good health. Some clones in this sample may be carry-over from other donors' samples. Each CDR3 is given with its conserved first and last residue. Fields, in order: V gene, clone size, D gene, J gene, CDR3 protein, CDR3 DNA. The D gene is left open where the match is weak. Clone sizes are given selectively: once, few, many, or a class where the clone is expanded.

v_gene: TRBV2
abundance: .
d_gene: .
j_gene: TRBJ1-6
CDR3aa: CASRQVNSPLHF
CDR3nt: TGTGCCAGCAGACAGGTCAATTCACCCCTCCACTTT

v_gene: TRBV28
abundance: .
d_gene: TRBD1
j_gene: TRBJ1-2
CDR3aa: CASSLLGDRVTASGYTF
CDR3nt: TGTGCCAGCAGTTTATTGGGGGACAGGGTAACGGCGAGTGGCTACACCTTC

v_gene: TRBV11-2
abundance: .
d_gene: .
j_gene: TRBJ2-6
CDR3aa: CASSRQSVTSGANVLTF
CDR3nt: TGTGCCAGCAGCCGCCAAAGTGTAACCTCTGGGGCCAACGTCCTGACTTTC

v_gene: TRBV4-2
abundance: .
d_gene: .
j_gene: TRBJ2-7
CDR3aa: CASSLSRWAHEQYF
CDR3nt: TGTGCCAGCAGCTTAAGCCGGTGGGCCCACGAGCAGTACTTC

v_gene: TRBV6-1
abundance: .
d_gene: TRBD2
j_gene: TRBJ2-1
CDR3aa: CASSVLAGGEAYNEQFF
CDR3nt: TGTGCCAGCAGTGTGCTGGCGGGAGGGGAGGCATACAATGAGCAGTTCTTC

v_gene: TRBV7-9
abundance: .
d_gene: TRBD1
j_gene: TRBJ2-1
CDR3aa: CASSSLGTVYNEQFF
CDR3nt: TGTGCCAGCAGCTCCCTCGGGACAGTCTACAATGAGCAGTTCTTC

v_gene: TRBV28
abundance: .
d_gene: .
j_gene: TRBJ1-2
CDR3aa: CASSPNTALGSYGYTF
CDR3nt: TGTGCCAGCAGTCCGAACACGGCCCTGGGGTCCTATGGCTACACCTTC

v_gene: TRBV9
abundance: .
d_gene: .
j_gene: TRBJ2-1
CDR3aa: CASSPYGGSYNEQFF
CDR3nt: TGTGCCAGCAGCCCTTACGGCGGTTCCTACAATGAGCAGTTCTTC

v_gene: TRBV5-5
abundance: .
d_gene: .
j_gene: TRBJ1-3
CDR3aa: CASSFGLGRYSGNTIYF
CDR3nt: TGTGCCAGCAGCTTCGGACTGGGACGATACTCTGGAAACACCATATATTTT

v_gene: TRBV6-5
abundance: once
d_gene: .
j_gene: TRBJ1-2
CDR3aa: CASRGGQYGYTF
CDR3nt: TGTGCCAGCAGGGGGGGGCAGTATGGCTACACCTTC

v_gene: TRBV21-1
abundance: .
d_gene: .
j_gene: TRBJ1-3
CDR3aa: CASRGVSSGNTIYF
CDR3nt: TGTGCCAGCCGGGGGGTAAGCTCTGGAAACACCATATATTTT

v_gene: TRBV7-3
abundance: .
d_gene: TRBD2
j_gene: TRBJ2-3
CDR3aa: CASSPQAGVSDTQYF
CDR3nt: TGTGCCAGCAGCCCTCAAGCGGGAGTTTCAGATACGCAGTATTTT

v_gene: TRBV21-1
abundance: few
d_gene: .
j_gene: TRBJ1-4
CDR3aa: CASSRDSPYATNEKLFF
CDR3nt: TGTGCCAGCAGCCGGGACAGCCCCTATGCAACTAATGAAAAACTGTTTTTT

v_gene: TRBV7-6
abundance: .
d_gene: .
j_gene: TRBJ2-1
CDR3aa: CASSQRKEQFF
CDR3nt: TGTGCCAGCAGCCAGCGTAAGGAGCAGTTCTTC

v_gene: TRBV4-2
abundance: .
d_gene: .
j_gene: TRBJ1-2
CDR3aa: CASSQDRPGGLTGGYTF
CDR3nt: TGTGCCAGCAGCCAAGATCGCCCTGGGGGGTTAACTGGGGGCTACACCTTC

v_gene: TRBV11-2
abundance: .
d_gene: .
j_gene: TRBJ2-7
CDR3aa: CASNAWGSYEQYF
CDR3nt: TGTGCCAGCAATGCGTGGGGTAGCTACGAGCAGTACTTC

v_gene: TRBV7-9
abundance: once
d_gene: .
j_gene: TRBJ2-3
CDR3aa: CASSLGGYTDTQYF
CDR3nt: TGTGCCAGCAGCTTAGGAGGGTACACAGATACGCAGTATTTT

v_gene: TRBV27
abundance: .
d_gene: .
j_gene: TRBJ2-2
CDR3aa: CASGWAGMLFF
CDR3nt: TGTGCCAGCGGGTGGGCGGGAATGCTGTTTTTT

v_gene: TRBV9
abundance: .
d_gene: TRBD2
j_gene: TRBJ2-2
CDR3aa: CASSVGGRAGTGELFF
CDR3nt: TGTGCCAGCAGCGTGGGCGGGAGGGCCGGAACCGGGGAGCTGTTTTTT

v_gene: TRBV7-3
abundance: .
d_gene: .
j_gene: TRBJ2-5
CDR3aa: CASSLVGQGGKETQYF
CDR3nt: TGTGCCAGCAGCTTAGTGGGGCAGGGAGGCAAAGAGACCCAGTACTTC

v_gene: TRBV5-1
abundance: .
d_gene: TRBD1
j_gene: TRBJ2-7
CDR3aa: CASSLPRGQGTLGGPYEQYF
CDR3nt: TGCGCCAGCAGCTTGCCCCGGGGACAGGGGACCCTCGGTGGGCCCTACGAGCAGTACTTC

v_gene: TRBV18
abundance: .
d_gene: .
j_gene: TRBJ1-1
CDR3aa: CASSVPQNTEAFF
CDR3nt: TGTGCCAGCTCGGTTCCGCAGAACACTGAAGCTTTCTTT

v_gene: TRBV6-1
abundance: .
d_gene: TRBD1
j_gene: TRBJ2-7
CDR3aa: CASRAGTAVSYEQYF
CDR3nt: TGTGCCAGCAGAGCCGGGACAGCAGTCTCCTACGAGCAGTACTTC

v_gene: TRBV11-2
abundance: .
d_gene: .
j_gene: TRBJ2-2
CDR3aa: CASIPRSGELFF
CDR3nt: TGTGCCAGCATCCCCAGATCCGGGGAGCTGTTTTTT

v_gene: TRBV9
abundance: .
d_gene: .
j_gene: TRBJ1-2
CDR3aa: CASSLSGEGYGYTF
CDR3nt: TGTGCCAGCAGTCTTTCCGGAGAGGGTTATGGCTACACCTTC

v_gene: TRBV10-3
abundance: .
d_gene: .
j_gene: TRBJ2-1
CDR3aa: CAISVPGRGNEQFF
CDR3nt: TGTGCCATCAGTGTCCCCGGGCGGGGCAATGAGCAGTTCTTC

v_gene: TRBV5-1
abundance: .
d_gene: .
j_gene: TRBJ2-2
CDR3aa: CASSQTGTGELFF
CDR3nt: TGCGCCAGCAGCCAAACAGGGACCGGGGAGCTGTTTTTT

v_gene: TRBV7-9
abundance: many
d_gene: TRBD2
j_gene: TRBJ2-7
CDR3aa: CASSLVSLAGTSYEQYF
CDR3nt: TGTGCCAGCAGCTTAGTTTCGCTAGCGGGAACCTCCTACGAGCAGTACTTC

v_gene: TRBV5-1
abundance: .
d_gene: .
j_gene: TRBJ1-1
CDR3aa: CASSRPGTRDTEAFF
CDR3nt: TGCGCCAGCAGCCGCCCCGGGACGAGGGACACTGAAGCTTTCTTT

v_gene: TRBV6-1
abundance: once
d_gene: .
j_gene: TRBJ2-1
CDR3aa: CASSDQGPAYNEQFF
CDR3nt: TGTGCCAGCAGTGATCAGGGGCCTGCCTACAATGAGCAGTTCTTC

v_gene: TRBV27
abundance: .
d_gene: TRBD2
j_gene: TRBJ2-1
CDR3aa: CASSLASGSFYEQFF
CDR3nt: TGTGCCAGCAGTTTAGCTAGCGGGAGTTTCTATGAGCAGTTCTTC

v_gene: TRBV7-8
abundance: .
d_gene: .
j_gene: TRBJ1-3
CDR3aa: CASSRGTASSGNTIYF
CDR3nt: TGTGCCAGCAGCCGCGGGACGGCGAGCTCTGGAAACACCATATATTTT

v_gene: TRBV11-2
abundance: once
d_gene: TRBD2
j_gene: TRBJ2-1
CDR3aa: CASSFLAGGSYNEQFF
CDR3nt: TGTGCCAGCAGCTTTCTAGCGGGAGGCTCCTACAATGAGCAGTTCTTC

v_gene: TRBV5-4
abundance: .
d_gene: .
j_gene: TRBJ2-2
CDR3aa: CASSLAGGSGELFF
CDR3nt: TGTGCCAGCAGCTTGGCTGGGGGGAGCGGGGAGCTGTTTTTT

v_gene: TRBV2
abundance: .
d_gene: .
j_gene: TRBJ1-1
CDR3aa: CASSGTANTEAFF
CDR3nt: TGTGCCAGCAGTGGGACAGCAAACACTGAAGCTTTCTTT

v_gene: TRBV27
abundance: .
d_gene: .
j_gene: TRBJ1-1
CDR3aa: CASSLSYRDTEAFF
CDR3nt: TGTGCCAGCAGTTTATCTTACAGGGACACTGAAGCTTTCTTT

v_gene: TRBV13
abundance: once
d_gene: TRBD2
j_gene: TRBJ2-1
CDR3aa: CASSPLGLADLGSYNEQFF
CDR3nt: TGTGCCAGCAGCCCCCTGGGACTAGCGGACCTGGGGTCCTACAATGAGCAGTTCTTC

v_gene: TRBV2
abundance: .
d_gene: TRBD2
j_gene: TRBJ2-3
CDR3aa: CASRGTGTSKDTQYF
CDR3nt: TGTGCCAGCAGAGGTACCGGGACTAGCAAAGATACGCAGTATTTT

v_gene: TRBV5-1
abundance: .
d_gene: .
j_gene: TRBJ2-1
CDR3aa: CASSLVSGAYNEQFF
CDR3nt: TGCGCCAGCAGCTTGGTTAGCGGAGCCTACAATGAGCAGTTCTTC

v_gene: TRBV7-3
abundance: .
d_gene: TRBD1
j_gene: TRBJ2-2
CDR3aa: CASSLDRALTGELFF
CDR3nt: TGTGCCAGCAGCTTAGACAGGGCACTGACCGGGGAGCTGTTTTTT

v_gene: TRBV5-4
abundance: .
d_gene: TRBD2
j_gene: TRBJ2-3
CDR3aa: CASSLATTSGGSTDTQYF
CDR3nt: TGTGCCAGCAGCTTGGCCACTACTAGCGGGGGTAGCACAGATACGCAGTATTTT

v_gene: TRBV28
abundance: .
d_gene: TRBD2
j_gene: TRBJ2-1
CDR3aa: CASSLLAGAQNEQFF
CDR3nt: TGTGCCAGCAGTCTACTAGCGGGAGCTCAAAATGAGCAGTTCTTC

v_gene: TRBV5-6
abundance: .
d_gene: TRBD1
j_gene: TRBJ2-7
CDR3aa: CASSLAVGGEGYEQYF
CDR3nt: TGTGCCAGCAGCTTGGCAGTAGGGGGCGAAGGCTACGAGCAGTACTTC

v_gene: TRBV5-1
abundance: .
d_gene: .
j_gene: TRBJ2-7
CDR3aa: CASSLGYEQYF
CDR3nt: TGCGCCAGCAGCTTGGGCTACGAGCAGTACTTC

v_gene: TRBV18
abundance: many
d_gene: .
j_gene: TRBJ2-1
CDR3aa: CASSQSGFDNEQFF
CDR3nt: TGTGCCAGCTCACAGAGCGGGTTTGACAATGAGCAGTTCTTC

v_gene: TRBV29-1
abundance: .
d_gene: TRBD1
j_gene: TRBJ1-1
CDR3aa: CSAWTGENTEAFF
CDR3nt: TGCAGCGCTTGGACAGGGGAGAACACTGAAGCTTTCTTT

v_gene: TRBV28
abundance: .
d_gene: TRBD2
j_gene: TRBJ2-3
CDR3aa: CASPPLSSGAVDTQYF
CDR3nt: TGTGCCAGCCCGCCGTTGAGTAGCGGGGCGGTGGATACGCAGTATTTT

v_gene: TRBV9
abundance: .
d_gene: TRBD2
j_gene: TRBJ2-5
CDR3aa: CASSVGGLAGRETQYF
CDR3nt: TGTGCCAGCAGCGTAGGGGGACTAGCGGGTCGAGAGACCCAGTACTTC

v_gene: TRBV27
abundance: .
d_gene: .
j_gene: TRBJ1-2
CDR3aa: CASSLGRSYGYTF
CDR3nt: TGTGCCAGCAGTTTGGGACGGAGCTATGGCTACACCTTC

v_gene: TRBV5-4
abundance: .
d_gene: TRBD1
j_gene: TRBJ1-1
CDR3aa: CASSTNRGRNTEAFF
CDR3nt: TGTGCCAGCAGCACTAACAGGGGGCGGAACACTGAAGCTTTCTTT

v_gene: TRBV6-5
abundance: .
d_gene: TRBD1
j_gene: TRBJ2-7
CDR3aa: CASSPDREPYEQYF
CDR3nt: TGTGCCAGCAGCCCAGACAGGGAACCCTACGAGCAGTACTTC

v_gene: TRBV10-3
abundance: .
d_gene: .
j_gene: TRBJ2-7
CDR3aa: CAISEETVRHEQYF
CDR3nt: TGTGCCATCAGTGAGGAGACAGTACGGCACGAGCAGTACTTC

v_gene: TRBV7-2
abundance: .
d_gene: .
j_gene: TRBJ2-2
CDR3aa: CASSGSTGELFF
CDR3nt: TGTGCCAGCAGCGGGAGTACCGGGGAGCTGTTTTTT

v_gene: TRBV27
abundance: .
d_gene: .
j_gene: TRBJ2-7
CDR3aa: CASSLAGAGEQYF
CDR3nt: TGTGCCAGCAGTTTAGCGGGGGCGGGGGAGCAGTACTTC

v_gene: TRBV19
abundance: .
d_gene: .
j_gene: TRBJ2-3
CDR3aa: CASRRGDTQYF
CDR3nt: TGTGCCAGTAGAAGGGGGGATACGCAGTATTTT

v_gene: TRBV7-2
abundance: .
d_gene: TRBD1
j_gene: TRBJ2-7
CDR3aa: CASSSYRGAQYF
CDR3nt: TGTGCCAGCAGCTCGTACAGGGGGGCGCAGTACTTC

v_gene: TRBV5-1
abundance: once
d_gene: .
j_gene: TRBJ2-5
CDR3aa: CASSLAGETQYF
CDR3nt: TGCGCCAGCAGCTTGGCCGGGGAGACCCAGTACTTC

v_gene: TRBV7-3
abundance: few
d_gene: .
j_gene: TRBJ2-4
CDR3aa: CASSPGDGIVQYF
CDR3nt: TGTGCCAGCAGCCCAGGAGACGGAATAGTTCAGTACTTC

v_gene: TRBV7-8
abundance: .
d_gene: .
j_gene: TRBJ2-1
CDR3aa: CASSPQGSYNEQFF
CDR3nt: TGTGCCAGCAGCCCTCAGGGCTCCTACAATGAGCAGTTCTTC

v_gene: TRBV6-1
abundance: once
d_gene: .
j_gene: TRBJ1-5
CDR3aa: CASSESGEQPQHF
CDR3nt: TGTGCCAGCAGTGAATCCGGAGAGCAGCCCCAGCATTTT